What follows are 10 T cell receptor beta chains derived from one specimen sequenced in a study of T-cell memory formation after mild COVID-19 (dated by TCRdb to the early 2020s). The library was prepared using 5' RACE. Sequencing was performed on an Illumina NovaSeq 6000. Using fastp trimming at Q25 and MiXCR clonotype assembly, TCRdb reanalyzed the public sequencing data and kept in-frame beta chains. Entries are consolidated by CDR3 protein sequence, retaining the most common genes and DNA. The sample table lists approximately 260,000 distinct CDR3 sequences, around 15% of them with a count of one. 22% of the sample is in the top ten clones. Sequenced sample: PBMCs or a T cell subset sorted from them (not recorded which). These receptors were taken from a man aged 18 to 35 who had mild COVID-19 (a few samples of this study predate the infection). The sample titles of this study are shuffled in the database, so cell type and time point are left out; the donor was told from shared clones.

This clonotype has ten or more counts. CDR3 protein: CASTLLGDSPDTQYF. The CDR3 bases are TGTGCCAGCACCCTACTGGGGGATAGTCCAGATACGCAGTATTTT. The chain employs TRBV27 and TRBJ2-3; either TRBD1 or TRBD2 may supply D (5 bases each). This CDR3 spans 15 amino acids. The germline V and J ends were trimmed by 7 bases and 4 bases, with 18 bases remaining between them. The germline V gene encodes CDR1 MNHEY and CDR2 SMNVEV (reference sequence).

J is TRBJ1-1 and V is TRBV7-2; 8 positions agree with TRBD1. Germline V lookup: CDR1 SGHTA, CDR2 FQGNSA. The V gene end was trimmed by 6 bases and the J gene end by 1 base; junction bases not matched to a gene: 10. CDR3 size: 16 residues. The CDR3 DNA reads as TGTGCCAGCAGTCCCGGACAGGGCCGGGGGAACACTGAAGCTTTCTTT. Encoded protein: CASSPGQGRGNTEAFF. The full variable domain, its missing parts supplied by reference TRBV7-2 and TRBJ1-1, is GAGVSQSPSNKVTEKGKDVELRCDPISGHTALYWYRQSLGQGLEFLIYFQGNSAPDKSGLPSDRFSAERTGGSVSTLTIQRTQQEDSAVYLCASSPGQGRGNTEAFFGQGTRLTVV.

J is TRBJ2-3 and V is TRBV25-1; D is perhaps TRBD1 (5 bases). Trimming cost V 7 bases and J 3 bases, with 14 bases left between them. Germline values: CDR1 MGHDK, CDR2 SYGVNS. This CDR3 is built from 14 residues. The CDR3 spells CASTSTVRTDTQYF. CDR3 DNA sequence: TGTGCCAGCACCTCGACAGTTCGAACAGATACGCAGTATTTT.

The rearrangement joins TRBV20-1 to TRBJ2-5; D is uncertain. Germline V gene lookup returns CDR1 DFQATT and CDR2 SNEGSKA (reference sequence). This CDR3 comprises 9 residues. DNA for the CDR3: TGCATGTGGCAAGAGACCCAGTACTTC. Its protein product is CMWQETQYF.

This clonotype was detected a few times. V is TRBV12-3 or TRBV12-4 and J is TRBJ2-1; 14 bases are shared with TRBD2. V was clipped by 3 bases and J by 9 bases; unmatched bases: 4. The length of the CDR3 is 15 residues. CDR3: CASSLTSGGAGEQFF. The CDR3 DNA reads as TGTGCCAGCAGTTTGACTAGCGGGGGGGCCGGTGAGCAGTTCTTC.

This clonotype was observed a few times. This chain connects TRBV28 to TRBJ2-2; 9 positions agree with TRBD2. This CDR3 has 20 residues. V gave up 1 base and J gave up 0 bases; unmatched junction bases: 12. The germline gives CDR1 MDHEN, CDR2 SYDVKM. The CDR3 loop is CASSLFHRTSVITNTGELFF. The DNA for the CDR3 is TGTGCCAGCAGTTTATTCCACCGGACTAGCGTAATCACGAACACCGGGGAGCTGTTTTTT.

This clonotype occurred a few times. The rearrangement uses TRBV7-9 and TRBJ1-5; D unclear. The CDR3 loop spans 12 amino acids. V shed 6 bases and J shed 5 bases, with 8 bases lying between them. CDR1 and CDR2 from the germline V gene are SEHNR and FQNEAQ (reference sequence). CDR3 nucleotides: TGTGCCAGCAGATTCGGGGATCAGCCCCAGCATTTT. Its translation is CASRFGDQPQHF. Full variable domain (missing parts from reference TRBV7-9 and TRBJ1-5): DTGVSQNPRHKITKRGQNVTFRCDPISEHNRLYWYRQTLGQGPEFLTYFQNEAQLEKSRLLSDRFSAERPKGSFSTLEIQRTEQGDSAMYLCASRFGDQPQHFGDGTRLSIL.

V and J are TRBV24-1 and TRBJ2-3; a possible D gene is TRBD2 (5 bases). With 0 bases removed from V and 5 bases from J, the gap between germline ends came to 5 bases. This CDR3 comprises 13 residues. Germline CDR1 is KGHDR and CDR2 is SFDVKD. The CDR3 protein is CATSDLGGDTQYF. The CDR3 nucleotides are TGTGCCACCAGTGATTTGGGAGGAGATACGCAGTATTTT.

The chain employs TRBV27 and TRBJ2-5; no clear D gene. Germline V CDR1 and CDR2: MNHEY, SMNVEV (reference sequence). This CDR3 comprises 13 residues. V was pared by 0 bases and J by 4 bases, with 6 bases between. The CDR3 reads CASSLSKSETQYF. CDR3 nucleotides: TGTGCCAGCAGTTTATCTAAGTCAGAGACCCAGTACTTC.

This clonotype turned up a few times. The chain has TRBV6-6 and TRBJ2-5, with 9 bases identical to TRBD1. Germline V CDR1 and CDR2: MNHNY, SVGAGI (reference sequence). V gave up 2 bases and J gave up 5 bases; unmatched junction bases: 6. This CDR3 is built from 15 residues. The CDR3 region is CASSYAGQGVETQYF. The CDR3 DNA follows: TGTGCCAGCAGTTACGCGGGACAGGGAGTGGAGACCCAGTACTTC.